Below are 6 T cell receptor beta chains sequenced from a single sample in a study of T cells in women clearing cervical HPV infection (dated 2018 in TCRdb). Library prep was done by the immunoSEQ multiplex PCR assay. TCRdb mirrors the immuneACCESS table, restricted to in-frame sequences. Some clones are absent from its copies; in checked studies, under half trace to an unresolved V gene, and the reason for the others is unknown. The sample's clone listing holds 15,000 to 20,000 clones. The top ten constitute roughly a sixth of the sample. The specimen was blood buffy coat. The receptors stem from a woman aged 18 to 75 with a cervical HPV16 infection that either progressed to CIN3+ or cleared (not recorded which).

Points on this clone: The read falls 3 residues short of the CDR3 end, and the missing part is taken from the germline J gene. The V gene is TRBV20-1, the J gene TRBJ1-1, with a weak D call TRBD1 (5 bases). The CDR3 is made up of 13 amino acids. The V gene's germline CDR1 is DFQATT and CDR2 SNEGSKA (reference sequence). The CDR3 region is CSARNSGHPEAFF. The DNA read from the CDR3 is TGCAGTGCTAGGAACTCCGGACACCCGGAA.

As concerns this clone: The DNA ends 3 residues before the CDR3 does, and the rest of the CDR3 is filled in from the germline J gene. The chain employs TRBV20-1 and TRBJ1-3; 10 nucleotides match TRBD1. The CDR3 is made up of 16 amino acids. Unmatched junction bases numbered 5, after V lost 0 bases and J lost 3 bases. The germline V gene has CDR1 DFQATT and CDR2 SNEGSKA (reference sequence). The sequenced CDR3 bases are TGCAGTGCTAGAGATCCCGACAGGGGGCTTGGAAACACC. This gives the protein CSARDPDRGLGNT. The CDR3, in full, reads CSARDPDRGLGNTIYF.

About this clone itself: The CDR3 extends 3 residues past the end of the read, so its final part is completed from the germline J gene. The chain joins TRBV19 to TRBJ1-5; 10 bases line up with TRBD1. The CDR3 sequence is 14 residues long. Germline V gene data show CDR1 as LNHDA and CDR2 as SQIVND (reference sequence). Trimming cost V 10 bases and J 0 bases; bases outside gene matches: 3. This CDR3 is CAIGQGDSNQPQHF. The covered CDR3 bases are TGTGCCATCGGACAGGGGGATAGCAATCAGCCC.

With respect to this clone: The missing CDR3 end, 3 residues past where the read stops, is filled in from the germline J gene. The gene calls are TRBV20-1 and TRBJ1-4, with D perhaps matching TRBD1 (5 bases). The CDR3 is 16 amino acids. The germline V gene has CDR1 DFQATT and CDR2 SNEGSKA (reference sequence). The CDR3 here is CSARDLLPAGLSPLFF. Partial CDR3 DNA: TGCAGTGCTAGAGATTTACTCCCGGCAGGGCTTTCACCA.

Remarks on this clone: The observed sequence ends 3 residues before the CDR3 terminus, with the missing tail filled in from the germline J gene. The chain joins TRBV7-3 to TRBJ2-5; 14 bases fit TRBD2. This CDR3 comprises 17 residues. J gave up 1 base and V 4 bases, and 5 bases lay outside the gene matches. Germline V gene lookup returns CDR1 SGHTA and CDR2 FQGTGA. Partial CDR3 DNA: TGTGCCAGCAGCTACACCGGGACTAGCGGGGGCCAAGAGACC. It specifies CASSYTGTSGGQET. The whole CDR3 protein reads CASSYTGTSGGQETQYF.

Concerning this clone: The CDR3 end lies 3 residues beyond the end of the read and is filled in from the germline J gene. V gene TRBV19 combines with J gene TRBJ1-2, with 8 bases aligning to TRBD1. V lost 7 bases and J lost 1; bases outside the gene matches: 5. Germline V lookup: CDR1 LNHDA, CDR2 SQIVND (reference sequence). The CDR3 consists of 14 residues. The sequenced part of the CDR3 DNA is TGTGCCAGTAAAACGACAGGGGTTAACTATGGC. Amino acid sequence: CASKTTGVNYG. The entire CDR3 is CASKTTGVNYGYTF.